These 30 T cell receptor beta chains came from one sample sequenced in a study of metastatic and nonmetastatic thyroid tumors. Each patient went into thyroid surgery without having received any treatment. With MiXCR, TCRdb called clones anew from the PCR reads. The sample lists some 28,000 clones, roughly 17% occurring once. The specimen was blood. Source of these receptors: a female donor with papillary thyroid cancer or a benign thyroid nodule (not recorded which). Some clones in this sample may be carry-over from other donors' samples.

This clone was found once. The chain uses TRBV7-9 and TRBJ2-2; 7 bases line up with TRBD1. V lost 3 bases, J lost 7 bases, and 5 bases stayed unmatched. This CDR3 comprises 14 residues. CDR1 SEHNR and CDR2 FQNEAQ come from the germline V gene (reference sequence). The CDR3 sequence is CASSFKGGGGELFF. CDR3 bases: TGTGCCAGCAGCTTTAAAGGGGGCGGCGGGGAGCTGTTTTTT. The variable domain in full, completed from reference TRBV7-9 and TRBJ2-2, reads DTGVSQNPRHKITKRGQNVTFRCDPISEHNRLYWYRQTLGQGPEFLTYFQNEAQLEKSRLLSDRFSAERPKGSFSTLEIQRTEQGDSAMYLCASSFKGGGGELFFGEGSRLTVL.

This clone was recorded at least ten times. A much bigger clone sits one base away, suggesting this may be a read error. The chain employs TRBV12-3 or TRBV12-4 and TRBJ2-1, with TRBD1 matching 8 bases. The length of the CDR3 is 14 residues. CDR3 residues: CASSQGQGGTEQFF. For the CDR3, the DNA is TGTGCCAGCAGTCAAGGACAGGGTGGGACTGAGCAGTTCTTT.

This clone was observed many times. The rearrangement joins TRBV7-2 to TRBJ1-6; unclear D gene. Germline loops: CDR1 SGHTA, CDR2 FQGNSA. The V and J ends lost 1 base and 5 bases respectively, with 9 bases between them. The CDR3 spans 15 residues. CDR3 coding DNA: TGTGCCAGCAGCTTAGTTCGGAGTCATAATTCACCCCTCCACTTT. This codes for CASSLVRSHNSPLHF.

This clone has a count of ten or more. The V call is TRBV13, the J call TRBJ2-7; 10 bases fit TRBD2. The length of the CDR3 is 18 residues. The ends lost 4 bases at V and 2 bases at J; junction bases unmatched: 14. Germline V gives CDR1 PRHDT, CDR2 FYEKMQ (reference sequence). CDR3: CASSSGLAWSVRTYEQYF. The CDR3 bases are TGTGCCAGCAGCTCGGGACTAGCGTGGAGCGTCCGGACCTACGAGCAGTACTTC.

The sample holds many counts of this clone. This sequence joins TRBV6-4 and TRBJ2-3; tentative D call: TRBD2 (6 bases). The CDR3 loop spans 15 amino acids. Trimming removed 2 bases from V and 2 bases from J, with 11 bases in between. Per the germline V gene, CDR1 is MRHNA and CDR2 is SNTAGT. Here the CDR3 DNA reads TGTGCCAGCAGTGACCGGCGGGGTAACACAGATACGCAGTATTTT. Translation: CASSDRRGNTDTQYF.

This clone was seen repeatedly, ten times or more. The sample carries other DNA sequences with the same CDR3. This chain uses TRBV20-1 with TRBJ1-5; possible D gene TRBD1, 6 bases. Trimming removed 2 bases from V and 7 bases from J, with 15 bases in between. The germline V gene encodes CDR1 DFQATT and CDR2 SNEGSKA (reference sequence). The CDR3 sequence is 14 residues long. CDR3 protein: CSARTRTVNQPQHF. Written as DNA, the CDR3 is TGCAGTGCTAGAACCCGGACAGTCAACCAGCCCCAGCATTTT.

This clone was seen at least ten times. Other DNA sequences from this sample encode an identical CDR3 as well. The rearrangement uses TRBV5-8 and TRBJ1-5; D not certain. The length of the CDR3 is 14 residues. V was cut by 3 bases and J by 4 bases, with 11 bases left in between. Germline loops: CDR1 SGHTS, CDR2 YDEGEE. The CDR3 nucleotides read TGTGCCAGCAGCTCCAATTTACGGAATCAGCCCCAGCATTTT. Translation gives CASSSNLRNQPQHF.

Within the sample, this clone is medium-sized (0.01 to 0.1%). The chain recombines TRBV11-3 with TRBJ2-7, with D possibly TRBD1 on 6 matching bases. Germline values: CDR1 SGHNT, CDR2 YENEEA. Trimming removed 5 bases at V and 2 bases at J, with 13 bases between. This CDR3 has 14 residues. CDR3 amino acids: CASSQGHNPYEQYF. The CDR3 DNA sequence: TGTGCCAGCAGCCAGGGACATAACCCCTACGAGCAGTACTTC.

This sequence joins TRBV11-3 and TRBJ2-1; the D is unclear. The CDR3 sequence is 15 residues long. Between the trimmed V and J ends, which lost 4 bases and 3 bases, there was a span of 13 bases. CDR1 is SGHNT, CDR2 YENEEA, per germline. This CDR3 is CASSSTWTSYNEQFF. The CDR3 nucleotides are TGTGCCAGCAGCTCCACTTGGACGAGCTACAATGAGCAGTTCTTC. The variable domain in full, with the rest retrieved from reference TRBV11-3 and TRBJ2-1, is EAGVVQSPRYKIIEKKQPVAFWCNPISGHNTLYWYLQNLGQGPELLIRYENEEAVDDSQLPKDRFSAERLKGVDSTLKIQPAELGDSAVYLCASSSTWTSYNEQFFGPGTRLTVL.

This clone showed up many times. This rearrangement joins TRBV28 to TRBJ2-1, with no clear D. V lost 4 bases and J 6 bases, leaving 13 bases between the germline ends. CDR1 and CDR2 from the germline V gene are MDHEN and SYDVKM. This CDR3 contains 14 residues. CDR3 region: CASSSLTSFNEQFF. CDR3 bases: TGTGCCAGCAGTTCCCTTACTTCGTTCAATGAGCAGTTCTTC.

This clone was observed many times. This chain joins TRBV20-1 and TRBJ2-7; TRBD1 matches 7 bases. V shed 0 bases, J shed 3 bases, and the junction held 11 bases outside the gene matches. There are 16 residues in the CDR3. Germline V CDR1 and CDR2: DFQATT, SNEGSKA (reference sequence). The CDR3, as DNA: TGCAGTGCTAGAGATCTTCAGCATGGACAGGTCTACGAGCAGTACTTC. It codes for CSARDLQHGQVYEQYF.

This clone was seen more than once but under ten times. Since a much larger clone is just one base distant, this may be a read error. The chain joins TRBV15 to TRBJ2-7, with 7 positions matching TRBD1. The CDR3 loop spans 14 amino acids. Germline V CDR1 and CDR2: LNHNV, YYDKDF (reference sequence). The CDR3 reads CAASPGTATYEQYF. The CDR3 DNA follows: TGTGCCGCCAGTCCTGGGACAGCCACCTACGAGCAGTACTTC.

This clone was counted only a few times. This chain uses TRBV10-1 with TRBJ2-1; perhaps TRBD2 as D (5 bases). Germline V gene lookup returns CDR1 WNHNN and CDR2 SYGVQD (reference sequence). Trimming removed 6 bases from V and 1 base from J, with 16 bases in between. CDR3 length equals 16 residues. The CDR3 is CASRGKEDASYNEQFF. CDR3 bases: TGCGCCAGCAGAGGGAAGGAGGACGCATCCTACAATGAGCAGTTCTTC.

This clone occurred many times. Different DNA sequences within this sample yield the same CDR3. The chain recombines TRBV5-1 with TRBJ2-3; D remains ambiguous. Germline V gives CDR1 SGHRS, CDR2 YFSETQ. The ends were cut back, 6 bases at V and 4 bases at J, with 18 bases in the middle. The CDR3 contains 15 residues. The CDR3 sequence is CASKTGSMTPDTQYF. The DNA for the CDR3 is TGCGCCAGCAAAACGGGCTCGATGACTCCAGATACGCAGTATTTT. The whole variable domain, filled in from reference TRBV5-1 and TRBJ2-3, reads KAGVTQTPRYLIKTRGQQVTLSCSPISGHRSVSWYQQTPGQGLQFLFEYFSETQRNKGNFPGRFSGRQFSNSRSEMNVSTLELGDSALYLCASKTGSMTPDTQYFGPGTRLTVL.

This clone came up many times. The CDR3 DNA follows: TGTGCCAGCAAAAGGACAGCTTCGTACGAGCAGTACTTC. This sequence encodes CASKRTASYEQYF. The chain is built from TRBV11-3 and TRBJ2-7; tentative D call: TRBD1 (6 bases). Looked up from germline, CDR1 is SGHNT and CDR2 is YENEEA. V lost 7 bases, J lost 4 bases, and 14 bases lay in between. The length of the CDR3 is 13 residues.

By proportion, this clone is medium-sized. The chain joins TRBV6-5 to TRBJ2-1; weak D call: TRBD1 (5 bases). V shed 2 bases and J shed 9 bases, with 20 bases lying between them. CDR3 length equals 16 residues. Per the germline V gene, CDR1 is MNHEY and CDR2 is SVGAGI. The DNA of the CDR3 is TGTGCCAGCAGTTACAGTGGGGCCGGCGGTCGCAGTGAGCAGTTCTTC. As protein: CASSYSGAGGRSEQFF.

This clone was found many times. V is TRBV10-3 and J is TRBJ2-2, with 9 nucleotides matching TRBD2. CDR1 and CDR2 (germline): ENHRY, SYGVKD. Losses at the gene ends were 6 bases for V and 5 bases for J; bases not matched to a gene: 4. The CDR3 sequence is 14 residues long. CDR3 nucleotides: TGTGCCATCAGGGTAGCGGGAGATACCGGGGAGCTGTTTTTT. Its protein is CAIRVAGDTGELFF.

Sample share makes this clone medium-sized. The V and J genes are TRBV5-1 and TRBJ1-6; 12 bases are a match to TRBD1. The length of the CDR3 is 16 residues. Germline trimming cut 4 bases from V and 9 bases from J; bases unmatched to any gene: 8. The V gene's germline CDR1 is SGHRS and CDR2 YFSETQ. CDR3 nucleotide sequence: TGCGCCAGCAGCCTCTCGGGACAGGGGGCCACTTCACCCCTCCACTTT. Translation: CASSLSGQGATSPLHF. Full variable domain (outside the CDR3, taken from reference TRBV5-1 and TRBJ1-6): KAGVTQTPRYLIKTRGQQVTLSCSPISGHRSVSWYQQTPGQGLQFLFEYFSETQRNKGNFPGRFSGRQFSNSRSEMNVSTLELGDSALYLCASSLSGQGATSPLHFGNGTRLTVT.

By its share, this clone is medium-sized. J is TRBJ2-7 and V is TRBV28, with TRBD2 matching over 9 bases. Trimming cost V 2 bases and J 7 bases; bases outside gene matches: 15. From germline, CDR1 is MDHEN and CDR2 SYDVKM. This CDR3 has 17 amino acids. CDR3 protein: CASSLRLRGRAFSEQYF. For the CDR3, the DNA is TGTGCCAGCAGTTTAAGGTTACGCGGGAGGGCCTTTTCGGAGCAGTACTTC.

This clone was detected only a few times. This rearrangement joins TRBV6-1 to TRBJ2-1, with D perhaps matching TRBD1 (5 bases). Trimming took 6 bases from V and 6 from J, leaving 12 bases between them. Looked up from germline, CDR1 is MNHNS and CDR2 is SASEGT. The CDR3 length is 13 residues. The CDR3 loop reads CASSVGVPNEQFF. In nucleotides, the CDR3 is TGTGCCAGCAGCGTAGGGGTCCCCAATGAGCAGTTCTTC.

Within the sample, this clone is medium-sized. J is TRBJ2-7 and V is TRBV6-1, with 8 bases matching TRBD1. The CDR3 is made up of 14 amino acids. The V segment lost 6 bases and the J segment 1 base; nucleotides outside the gene matches: 5. Germline CDR1 is MNHNS and CDR2 is SASEGT. Here the CDR3 DNA reads TGTGCCAGCAGGACAGGGGTTGGGTCCTACGAGCAGTACTTC. Translation gives CASRTGVGSYEQYF.

This chain connects TRBV5-1 to TRBJ2-6, with D maybe TRBD2 (6 bases). Between the trimmed V and J ends, which lost 7 bases and 0 bases, there was a span of 11 bases. The CDR3 has 15 residues. CDR1 is SGHRS and CDR2 is YFSETQ in the germline V gene. The CDR3 nucleotides read TGCGCCAGCTCGGGACTCCTCTCTGGGGCCAACGTCCTGACTTTC. As protein: CASSGLLSGANVLTF.

This clone was counted at least ten times. The V call is TRBV12-3 or TRBV12-4, the J call TRBJ1-2, with D maybe TRBD1 (6 bases). The CDR3 runs 13 residues. The germline V and J ends were trimmed by 3 bases and 4 bases, with 9 bases remaining between them. The CDR3 bases are TGTGCCAGCAGTTTCCAGGGGTCCTATGGCTACACCTTC. It is translated as CASSFQGSYGYTF.

The chain couples TRBV7-2 to TRBJ1-4; D is unclear. This CDR3 has 14 amino acids. Trimming took 5 bases from V and 3 from J, leaving 10 bases between them. Germline V CDR1 and CDR2: SGHTA, FQGNSA. The CDR3 nucleotides are TGTGCCAGCAGCCAGATGTCGGCTAATGAAAAACTGTTTTTT. This codes for CASSQMSANEKLFF.

This sequence joins TRBV5-1 and TRBJ1-2, with TRBD1 matching over 10 bases. V gave up 5 bases and J gave up 7 bases; unmatched junction bases: 8. Germline V gene sequence: CDR1 SGHRS, CDR2 YFSETQ. The CDR3 has 14 residues. Written as DNA, the CDR3 is TGCGCCAGCAGGCCCGGGACAGGGGAATTTGGCTACACCTTC. The encoded protein is CASRPGTGEFGYTF.

In its sample, this clone is medium-sized. The junction does not match germline at one end; this may be a read error. The chain links TRBV30 to TRBJ2-5; 15 nucleotides align to TRBD2. The CDR3 spans 12 residues. Germline V lookup: CDR1 GTSNPN, CDR2 SVGIG (reference sequence). CDR3 loop: CAWSEGLAGGSF. Written as DNA, the CDR3 is TGTGCCTGGAGTGAGGGACTAGCGGGAGGAAGCTTC.

V usage is TRBV5-1 and J usage is TRBJ1-2; D is unresolved. Trimming shortened V by 0 bases and J by 8 bases, and 17 bases separated the two germline ends. There are 15 residues in the CDR3. Germline V gives CDR1 SGHRS, CDR2 YFSETQ. The CDR3 here is CASSLAEGRERGYTF. The CDR3 nucleotides are TGCGCCAGCAGCTTGGCCGAGGGAAGGGAACGGGGCTACACCTTC.

The CDR3 reads CSAREIYEQYF. The DNA for the CDR3 is TGCAGTGCTAGAGAAATCTACGAGCAGTACTTC. The gene calls are TRBV20-1 and TRBJ2-7; D ambiguous. The V end lost 0 bases, the J end lost 3 bases, and 3 bases lay between the germline ends. The CDR3 sequence is 11 residues long. The germline gives CDR1 DFQATT, CDR2 SNEGSKA (reference sequence).

The table lists this clone with many counts. The chain's CDR3 is CASTVIPGQPQHF. The CDR3, as DNA: TGTGCCAGTACCGTGATCCCGGGGCAGCCCCAGCATTTT. This chain connects TRBV19 to TRBJ1-5; D gene ambiguous. Germline V lookup: CDR1 LNHDA, CDR2 SQIVND (reference sequence). This CDR3 has 13 amino acids. The V gene lost 7 bases and the J gene lost 7 bases, with 14 bases spanning the gap.

This clone was picked up many times. A clone one base away is much larger, so this may be a read error. This CDR3 is missing its conserved last phenylalanine or tryptophan, likely due to a read error. CDR3 sequence (DNA): TGTGCCAGCAGTGTGGGACTAGCGGTCCAAGAGACCCAGTACCTC. Protein: CASSVGLAVQETQYL. The chain couples TRBV6-1 to TRBJ2-5, with 11 bases that match TRBD2. Losses at the gene ends were 4 bases for V and 1 base for J; bases not matched to a gene: 2. CDR3 length equals 15 residues. Germline CDR1 is MNHNS and CDR2 is SASEGT.